Described below is a single T cell receptor beta chain sequence and its context. Its antigen is as yet unknown. This specimen comes from a study of radiotherapy plus CTLA-4 blockade in lung cancer. About the research overall: An objective response was seen in roughly a sixth of patients, and disease control in less than 35%.

Focal radiation with ipilimumab CTLA-4 blockade was given to patients with chemo-refractory metastatic non-small-cell lung cancer. General observations from the study: Clones of tumor-derived TCRs expanded in blood after radiotherapy plus ipilimumab.

TCRdb keeps only in-frame clones here, not all; method: immunoSEQ multiplex PCR. The sample has almost 55,000 clones; around 80% are singletons. V was cut by 6 bases and J by 5 bases, with 6 bases left in between. This CDR3 is 11 amino acids long. Germline V gene lookup returns CDR1 MNHNS and CDR2 SASEGT. The clonotype originates from a human donor with non-small cell lung cancer who had a partial response to radiotherapy plus ipilimumab. Sequenced here: peripheral blood, sampled from a patient treated with radiotherapy plus ipilimumab. The rearrangement uses TRBV6-1 and TRBJ2-3; a weak D match, TRBD2 (6 bases). Written as DNA, the CDR3 is TGTGCCAGCAGGGAGGGAGATACGCAGTATTTT. It is translated as CASREGDTQYF.